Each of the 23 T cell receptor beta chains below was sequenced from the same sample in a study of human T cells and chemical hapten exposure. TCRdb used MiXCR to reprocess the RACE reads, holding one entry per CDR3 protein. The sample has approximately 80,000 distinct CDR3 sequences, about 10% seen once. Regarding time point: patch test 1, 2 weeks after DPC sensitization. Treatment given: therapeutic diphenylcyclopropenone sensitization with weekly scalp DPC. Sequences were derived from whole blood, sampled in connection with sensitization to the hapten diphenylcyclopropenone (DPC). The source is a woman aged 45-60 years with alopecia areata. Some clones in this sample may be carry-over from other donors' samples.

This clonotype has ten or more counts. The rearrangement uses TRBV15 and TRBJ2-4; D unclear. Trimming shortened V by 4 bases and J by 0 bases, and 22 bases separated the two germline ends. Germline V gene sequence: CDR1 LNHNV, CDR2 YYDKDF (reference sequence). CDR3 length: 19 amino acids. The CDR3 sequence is CATSTPIAPGGRAKNIQYF. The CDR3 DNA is TGTGCCACCAGCACACCAATCGCACCAGGTGGTCGAGCCAAAAACATTCAGTACTTC.

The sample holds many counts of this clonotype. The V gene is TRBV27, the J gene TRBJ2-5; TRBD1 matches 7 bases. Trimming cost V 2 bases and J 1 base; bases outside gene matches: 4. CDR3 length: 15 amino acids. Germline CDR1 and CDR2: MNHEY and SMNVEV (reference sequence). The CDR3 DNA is TGTGCCAGCAGTTTAGTGGGACAGAGCCAAGAGACCCAGTACTTC. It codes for CASSLVGQSQETQYF.

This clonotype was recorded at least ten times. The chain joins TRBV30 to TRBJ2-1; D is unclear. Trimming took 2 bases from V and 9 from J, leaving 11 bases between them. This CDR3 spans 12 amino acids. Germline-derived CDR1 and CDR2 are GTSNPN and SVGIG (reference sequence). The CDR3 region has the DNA TGTGCCTGGAGTAGTGAGGTTGGTGAGCAGTTCTTC. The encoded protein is CAWSSEVGEQFF.

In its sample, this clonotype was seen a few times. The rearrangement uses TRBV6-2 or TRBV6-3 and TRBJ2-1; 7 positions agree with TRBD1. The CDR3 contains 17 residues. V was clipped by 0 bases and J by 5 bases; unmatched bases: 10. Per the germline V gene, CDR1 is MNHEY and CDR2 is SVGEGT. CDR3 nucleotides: TGTGCCAGCAGTTACTCAAAACGACAGGGACGGCACAATGAGCAGTTCTTC. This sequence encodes CASSYSKRQGRHNEQFF.

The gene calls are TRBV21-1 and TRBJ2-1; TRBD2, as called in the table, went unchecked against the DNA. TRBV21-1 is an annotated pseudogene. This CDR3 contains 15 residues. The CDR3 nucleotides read TGTGCCAGCAGCGCCGGCCGGGACTTGCTTCGGGGGCAGTTCTTC. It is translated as CASSAGRDLLRGQFF.

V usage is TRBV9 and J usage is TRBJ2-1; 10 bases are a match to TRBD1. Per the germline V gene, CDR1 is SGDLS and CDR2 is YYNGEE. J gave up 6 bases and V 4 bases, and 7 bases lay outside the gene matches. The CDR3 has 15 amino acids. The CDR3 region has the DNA TGTGCCAGCAGCTTCCAGGGACAGGGGATCAATGAGCAGTTCTTC. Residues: CASSFQGQGINEQFF.

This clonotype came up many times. In DNA, the CDR3 is TGCAGTGCTAGAGGTTCAGTTGTATACAATGAGCAGTTCTTC. Its translation is CSARGSVVYNEQFF. The J gene is TRBJ2-1, the V gene TRBV20-1, with unresolved D. The CDR3 spans 14 residues. Germline V gene data show CDR1 as DFQATT and CDR2 as SNEGSKA (reference sequence). V lost 1 base and J lost 4, with 11 bases in between.

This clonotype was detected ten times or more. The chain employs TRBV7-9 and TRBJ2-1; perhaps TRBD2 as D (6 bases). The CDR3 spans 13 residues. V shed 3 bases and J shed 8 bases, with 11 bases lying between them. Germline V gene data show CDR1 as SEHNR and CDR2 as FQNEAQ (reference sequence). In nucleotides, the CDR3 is TGTGCCAGCAGCTTTCGGGCGGGGTATGAGCAGTTCTTC. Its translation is CASSFRAGYEQFF.

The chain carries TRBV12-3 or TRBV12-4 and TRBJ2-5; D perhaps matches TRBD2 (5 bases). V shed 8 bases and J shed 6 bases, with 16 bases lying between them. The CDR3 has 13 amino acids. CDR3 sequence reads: CASRSPGIQTQYF. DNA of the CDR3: TGTGCCAGCCGTTCCCCGGGGATTCAGACCCAGTACTTC.

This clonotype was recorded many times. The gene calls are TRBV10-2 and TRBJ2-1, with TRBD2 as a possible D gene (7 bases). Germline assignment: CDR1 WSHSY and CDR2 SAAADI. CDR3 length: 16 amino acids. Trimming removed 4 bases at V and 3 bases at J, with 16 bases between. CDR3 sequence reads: CASSVYEGGIYNEQFF. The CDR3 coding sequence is TGCGCCAGCAGTGTCTACGAGGGGGGGATCTACAATGAGCAGTTCTTC.

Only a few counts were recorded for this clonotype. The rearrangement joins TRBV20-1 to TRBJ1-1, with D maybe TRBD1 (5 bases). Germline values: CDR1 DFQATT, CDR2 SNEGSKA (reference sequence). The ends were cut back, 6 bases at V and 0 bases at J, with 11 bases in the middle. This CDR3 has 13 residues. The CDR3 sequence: CSAQSGVNTEAFF. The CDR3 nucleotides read TGCAGTGCCCAATCGGGGGTGAACACTGAAGCTTTCTTT.

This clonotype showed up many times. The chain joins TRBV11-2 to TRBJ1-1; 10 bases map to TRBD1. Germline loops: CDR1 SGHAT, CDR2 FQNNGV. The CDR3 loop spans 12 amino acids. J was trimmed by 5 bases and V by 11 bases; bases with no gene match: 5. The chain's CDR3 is CAGGQGGTEAFF. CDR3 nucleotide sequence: TGTGCCGGAGGACAGGGGGGGACTGAAGCTTTCTTT.

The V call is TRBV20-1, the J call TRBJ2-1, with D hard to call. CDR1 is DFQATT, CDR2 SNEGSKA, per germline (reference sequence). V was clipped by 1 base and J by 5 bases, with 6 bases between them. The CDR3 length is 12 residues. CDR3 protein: CSARVGNNEQFF. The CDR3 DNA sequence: TGCAGTGCTAGAGTGGGTAACAATGAGCAGTTCTTC.

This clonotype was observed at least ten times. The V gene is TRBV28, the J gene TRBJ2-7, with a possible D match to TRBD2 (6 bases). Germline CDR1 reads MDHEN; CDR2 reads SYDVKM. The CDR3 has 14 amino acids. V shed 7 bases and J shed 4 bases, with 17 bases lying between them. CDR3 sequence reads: CASIRSGVWYEQYF. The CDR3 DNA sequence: TGTGCCAGCATCCGATCGGGGGTGTGGTACGAGCAGTACTTC.

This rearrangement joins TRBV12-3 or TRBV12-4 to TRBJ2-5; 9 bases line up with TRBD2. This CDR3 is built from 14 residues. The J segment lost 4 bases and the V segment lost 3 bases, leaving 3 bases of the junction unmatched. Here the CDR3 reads CASSLREGGETQYF. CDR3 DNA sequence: TGTGCCAGCAGTTTGCGGGAGGGGGGAGAGACCCAGTACTTC.

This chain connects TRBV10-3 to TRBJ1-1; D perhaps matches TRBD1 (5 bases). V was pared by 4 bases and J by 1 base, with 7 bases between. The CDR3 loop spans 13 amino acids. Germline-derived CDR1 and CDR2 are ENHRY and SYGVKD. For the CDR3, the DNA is TGTGCCATCAGTGGGGGCGGGAACACTGAAGCTTTCTTT. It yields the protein CAISGGGNTEAFF.

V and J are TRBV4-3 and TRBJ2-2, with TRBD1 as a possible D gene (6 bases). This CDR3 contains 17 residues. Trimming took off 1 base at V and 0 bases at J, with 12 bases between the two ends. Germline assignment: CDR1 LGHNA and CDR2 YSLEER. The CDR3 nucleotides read TGCGCCAGCAGCCAAGCCAGAGGGGGAACGAACACCGGGGAGCTGTTTTTT. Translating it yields CASSQARGGTNTGELFF.

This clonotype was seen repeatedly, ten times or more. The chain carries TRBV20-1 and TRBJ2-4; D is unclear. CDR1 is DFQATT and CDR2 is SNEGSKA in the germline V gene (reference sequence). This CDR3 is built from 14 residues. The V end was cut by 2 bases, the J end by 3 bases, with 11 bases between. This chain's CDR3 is CSARTGPDKNIQYF. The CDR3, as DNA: TGCAGTGCTAGAACCGGGCCGGACAAAAACATTCAGTACTTC.

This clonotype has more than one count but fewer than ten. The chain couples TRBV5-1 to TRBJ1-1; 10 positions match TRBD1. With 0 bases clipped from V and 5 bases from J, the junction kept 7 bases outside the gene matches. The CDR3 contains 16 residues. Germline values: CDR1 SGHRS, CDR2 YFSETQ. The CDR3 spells CASSLAGTGVRTEAFF. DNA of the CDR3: TGCGCCAGCAGCTTGGCCGGGACAGGGGTTCGGACTGAAGCTTTCTTT. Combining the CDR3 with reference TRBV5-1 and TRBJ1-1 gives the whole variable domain KAGVTQTPRYLIKTRGQQVTLSCSPISGHRSVSWYQQTPGQGLQFLFEYFSETQRNKGNFPGRFSGRQFSNSRSEMNVSTLELGDSALYLCASSLAGTGVRTEAFFGQGTRLTVV.

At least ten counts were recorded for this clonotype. The CDR3 coding sequence is TGTGCCAGCAGTGGGGCTCTTGTGTGGACAGGGGAAGCTTTCTTT. Protein product: CASSGALVWTGEAFF. The chain links TRBV6-1 to TRBJ1-1; 8 bases match TRBD1. The germline V gene encodes CDR1 MNHNS and CDR2 SASEGT. Unmatched junction bases numbered 12, after V lost 4 bases and J lost 8 bases. The CDR3 covers 15 residues.

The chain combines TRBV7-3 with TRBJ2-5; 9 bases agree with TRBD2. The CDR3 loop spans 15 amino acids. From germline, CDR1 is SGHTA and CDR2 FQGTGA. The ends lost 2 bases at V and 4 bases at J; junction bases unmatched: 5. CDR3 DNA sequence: TGTGCCAGCAGCTTATTCGGACTAGCGAGAGAGACCCAGTACTTC. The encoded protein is CASSLFGLARETQYF. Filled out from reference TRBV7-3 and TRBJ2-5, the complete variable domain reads GAGVSQTPSNKVTEKGKYVELRCDPISGHTALYWYRQSLGQGPEFLIYFQGTGAADDSGLPNDRFFAVRPEGSVSTLKIQRTERGDSAVYLCASSLFGLARETQYFGPGTRLLVL.

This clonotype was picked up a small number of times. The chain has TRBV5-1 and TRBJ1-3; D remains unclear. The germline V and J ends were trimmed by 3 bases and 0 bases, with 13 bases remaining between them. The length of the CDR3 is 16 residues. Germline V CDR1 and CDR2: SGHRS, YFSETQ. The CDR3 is CASSSNGGSSGNTIYF. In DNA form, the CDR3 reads TGCGCCAGCAGCTCGAACGGAGGATCCTCTGGAAACACCATATATTTT.

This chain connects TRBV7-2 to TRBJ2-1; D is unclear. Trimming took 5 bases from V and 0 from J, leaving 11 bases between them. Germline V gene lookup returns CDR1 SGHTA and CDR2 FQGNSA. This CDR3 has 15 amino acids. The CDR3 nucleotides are TGTGCCAGCAGCCCCCGGACCAGCTCCTACAATGAGCAGTTCTTC. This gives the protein CASSPRTSSYNEQFF.